Following are 6 T cell receptor beta chains from one sample sequenced in a study of blood T cell repertoires in COVID-19. Assay used: immunoSEQ multiplex PCR; TCRdb lists only in-frame clones, some missing. The sample includes some 250,000 clones, approximately 91% of them seen just once. Sample: peripheral blood. All receptors come from a woman aged 30 to 39 with acute or convalescent COVID-19.

V and J are TRBV24-1 and TRBJ2-3; D might be TRBD2 (6 bases). Germline V gene sequence: CDR1 KGHDR, CDR2 SFDVKD. Between the trimmed V and J ends, which lost 5 bases and 0 bases, there was a span of 8 bases. This CDR3 is built from 14 residues. CDR3 sequence: CATSAAGSTDTQYF. In nucleotides, the CDR3 is TGTGCCACCAGTGCAGCGGGCAGCACAGATACGCAGTATTTT.

The chain employs TRBV6-4 and TRBJ2-3; 8 positions match TRBD1. Germline V gene data show CDR1 as MRHNA and CDR2 as SNTAGT. J lost 1 base, V lost 4 bases, and 1 base had no gene match. The CDR3 spans 14 residues. CDR3 in amino acids: CASSATGGTDTQYF. CDR3 nucleotides: TGTGCCAGCAGTGCGACAGGGGGCACAGATACGCAGTATTTT.

The V call is TRBV5-1, the J call TRBJ2-7, with TRBD2 as a possible D gene (5 bases). CDR3 length equals 13 residues. CDR1 is SGHRS and CDR2 is YFSETQ in the germline V gene. V lost 3 bases, J lost 10 bases, and 17 bases lay in between. In nucleotides, the CDR3 is TGCGCCAGCAGCTATACGCAGGATCGGGAACAGTACTTC. Translating gives CASSYTQDREQYF. Full variable domain (remainder filled in from reference TRBV5-1 and TRBJ2-7): KAGVTQTPRYLIKTRGQQVTLSCSPISGHRSVSWYQQTPGQGLQFLFEYFSETQRNKGNFPGRFSGRQFSNSRSEMNVSTLELGDSALYLCASSYTQDREQYFGPGTRLTVT.

The chain recombines TRBV10-3 with TRBJ2-1; the D gene is possibly TRBD1 (6 bases). The CDR3 covers 15 residues. V was cut by 3 bases and J by 5 bases, with 14 bases left in between. CDR1 ENHRY and CDR2 SYGVKD come from the germline V gene. The CDR3 nucleotides read TGTGCCATCAGTGATCCCGCCGACAGGAACAATGAGCAGTTCTTC. It yields the protein CAISDPADRNNEQFF.

This clone appeared a single time. The chain joins TRBV7-2 to TRBJ2-7; 11 bases are shared with TRBD2. The junction had 3 bases not matched to a gene; V was cut back by 5 bases and J by 0 bases. The CDR3 has 15 amino acids. Germline-derived CDR1 and CDR2 are SGHTA and FQGNSA. The CDR3, as DNA: TGTGCCAGCAGCGCTGGGACTAGCGGCTCCTACGAGCAGTACTTC. It is translated as CASSAGTSGSYEQYF.

In its sample, this clone was seen once. V gene TRBV2 combines with J gene TRBJ1-4, with D hard to call. V lost 7 bases and J lost 6, with 6 bases in between. The CDR3 length is 11 residues. CDR1 SNHLY and CDR2 FYNNEI come from the germline V gene. The CDR3 region is CASIRDEKLFF. CDR3 bases: TGTGCCAGCATTCGAGATGAAAAACTGTTTTTT. The full variable domain, its missing parts supplied by reference TRBV2 and TRBJ1-4, is EPEVTQTPSHQVTQMGQEVILRCVPISNHLYFYWYRQILGQKVEFLVSFYNNEISEKSEIFDDQFSVERPDGSNFTLKIRSTKLEDSAMYFCASIRDEKLFFGSGTQLSVL.